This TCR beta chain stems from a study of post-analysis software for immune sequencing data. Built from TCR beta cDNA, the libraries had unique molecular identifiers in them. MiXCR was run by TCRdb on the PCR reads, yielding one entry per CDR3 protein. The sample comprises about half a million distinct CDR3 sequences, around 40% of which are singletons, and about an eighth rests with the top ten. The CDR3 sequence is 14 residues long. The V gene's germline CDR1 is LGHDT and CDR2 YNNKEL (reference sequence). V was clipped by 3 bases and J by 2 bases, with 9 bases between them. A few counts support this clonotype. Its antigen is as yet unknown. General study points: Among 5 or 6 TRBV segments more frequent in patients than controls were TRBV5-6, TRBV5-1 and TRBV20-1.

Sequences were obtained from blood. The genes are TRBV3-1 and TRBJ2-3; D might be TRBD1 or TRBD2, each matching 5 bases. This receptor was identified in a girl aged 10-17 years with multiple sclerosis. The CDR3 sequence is CASSHVGDTDTQYF. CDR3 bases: TGTGCCAGCAGCCACGTGGGGGACACAGATACGCAGTATTTT.